The 4 T cell receptor beta chains given below trace back to one sample, sequenced in a study of cytomegalovirus exposure and HLA in healthy donors. PCR amplification relied on 60 Vbeta primers (plus 13 Jbeta primers). Data came from immunoSEQ multiplex PCR; TCRdb stores just in-frame clones and leaves some out. The sample has around 150,000 clones, roughly four fifths seen once. Sequenced sample: PBMCs. These TCRs come from a man aged 50-59 years in good health and CMV-seropositive.

V and J are TRBV6-5 and TRBJ2-1; TRBD1 agrees at 9 bases. The V and J ends lost 7 bases and 8 bases, in that order; junction bases with no gene match: 3. The CDR3 has 12 residues. The germline gives CDR1 MNHEY, CDR2 SVGAGI. The CDR3 nucleotides are TGTGCCAGCATCCGGACAGGGGATGAGCAGTTCTTC. Translation gives CASIRTGDEQFF.

This chain links TRBV4-2 with TRBJ2-5; perhaps TRBD1 as D (5 bases). This CDR3 has 13 residues. CDR1 is LGHNA, CDR2 YNFKEQ, per germline. V was shortened by 1 base and J by 7 bases, with 10 bases between the two germline ends. The CDR3 protein is CASSQAGFGTQYF. DNA for the CDR3: TGTGCCAGCAGCCAAGCAGGGTTCGGGACCCAGTACTTC.

The V and J genes are TRBV15 and TRBJ2-7, with a weak D call TRBD2 (6 bases). V was pared by 3 bases and J by 4 bases, with 16 bases between. The CDR3 sequence is 15 residues long. Germline V CDR1 and CDR2: LNHNV, YYDKDF (reference sequence). This chain's CDR3 is CATSRSAGRPYEQYF. The CDR3 DNA reads as TGTGCCACCAGCAGGTCGGCAGGGAGGCCATACGAGCAGTACTTC.

The J gene is TRBJ2-1, the V gene TRBV11-2; D is perhaps TRBD2 (5 bases). The CDR3 consists of 18 residues. Trimming left V 0 bases short and J 5 bases short, with 20 bases between. Germline values: CDR1 SGHAT, CDR2 FQNNGV. The CDR3 DNA is TGTGCCAGCAGCTTAGATCCGTTCAAGGTAGCGCCCGACAATGAGCAGTTCTTC. Protein product: CASSLDPFKVAPDNEQFF.